This T cell receptor beta chain was identified in a study of blood T cell repertoires in COVID-19. Study in general: The origin of the acute and convalescent COVID-19 samples was the United States, Italy and Spain. In each case, the material was cDNA or gDNA derived from T cells, B-cell-depleted T cells, or PBMCs.

Germline V lookup: CDR1 SGHNT, CDR2 YYREEE (reference sequence). Trimming took off 4 bases at V and 4 bases at J, with 12 bases between the two ends. The CDR3 contains 14 residues. Original handling: Counts of nucleated cells, estimated from reference gene primer amplification, were obtained. Sequencing used immunoSEQ multiplex PCR; TCRdb keeps in-frame clones, though not all of them. V and J calls and clone size follow that table, whereas D and trimming were derived from the DNA. The profile covers under 80,000 clones, with roughly nine tenths appearing a single time and just under 4.5% taken by the ten largest. This clone was counted only a few times.

The chain has TRBV5-4 and TRBJ1-3, with D tentatively TRBD1 (6 bases). Sequenced input: peripheral blood. This TCR came from a man aged 45-65 years with active COVID-19. The DNA of the CDR3 is TGTGCCAGCAGCGTGGGGGGCGGAGGAAACACCATATATTTT. The encoded protein is CASSVGGGGNTIYF.